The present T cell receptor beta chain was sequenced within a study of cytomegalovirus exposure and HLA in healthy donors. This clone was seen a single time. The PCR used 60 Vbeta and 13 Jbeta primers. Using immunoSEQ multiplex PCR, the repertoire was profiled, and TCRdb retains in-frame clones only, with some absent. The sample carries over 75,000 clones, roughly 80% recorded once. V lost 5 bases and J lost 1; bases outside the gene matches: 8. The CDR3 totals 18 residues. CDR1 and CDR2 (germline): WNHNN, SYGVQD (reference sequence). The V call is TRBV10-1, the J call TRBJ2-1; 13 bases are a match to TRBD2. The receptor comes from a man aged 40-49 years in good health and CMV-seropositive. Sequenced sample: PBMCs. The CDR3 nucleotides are TGCGCCAGCAGTCCGGGACTAGCGGGATCCTATTCCTACAATGAGCAGTTCTTC. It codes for CASSPGLAGSYSYNEQFF.